The clone carrying this T cell receptor (beta chain) was observed a few times. The data derive from a study of blood T cell repertoires in COVID-19. Study overall: Some COVID-19 samples were acute and others convalescent; all came from the United States, Italy and Spain. PBMCs, B-cell-depleted T cells, or T cells provided the cDNA or gDNA that made up the material.

As processed by the authors: Estimation of nucleated cell counts was performed using reference gene primer amplification. Assay: immunoSEQ multiplex PCR; the TCRdb copy retains only in-frame clones and omits some. V and J calls and clone size are copied from that table; D and trimming were computed from the DNA. The repertoire includes 150,000 to 200,000 clones, 85% to 90% of them detected once, and about 6.3% sits in the top ten. The CDR3 consists of 12 residues. The V end lost 6 bases, the J end lost 5 bases, and 11 bases lay between the germline ends. CDR1 is SGDLS and CDR2 is YYNGEE in the germline V gene.

Sequenced: peripheral blood. This clonotype was obtained from a man in his forties with active or convalescent COVID-19. This chain links TRBV9 with TRBJ1-1; tentatively, D is TRBD1 (6 bases). The CDR3 protein is CASKSGETEAFF. CDR3 in DNA: TGTGCCAGCAAATCAGGGGAGACTGAAGCTTTCTTT.